This TCR beta chain was documented in a study of blood T cell repertoires in COVID-19 (dated by TCRdb to the early 2020s). About the investigation overall: The collaborator samples originated in the United States, Italy and Spain and spanned the acute and convalescent phases of COVID-19. HLA class I and class II types, where available, came from metadata supplied by the sample provider rather than from assay-based typing. The dataset comprised deeply sampled blood TCRbeta repertoires from subjects exposed to, actively infected with, or recovered from COVID-19. The sample metadata nearly always contained a de-identified subject ID, COVID-19 status, age in years and sex. Samples were obtained from the ongoing ImmuneRACE study (first 160 participants) and from roughly 1,300 subjects provided by 6 global collaborators. A freely available public database, intended as a resource for researchers studying the immune response to SARS-CoV-2, is where the repertoires were released. The prospective study material was composed of cDNA or gDNA derived from T cells, B-cell-depleted T cells, or PBMCs. Results the study describes overall, beyond this receptor: The amount of clinical and demographic metadata varied by source and participant and was provided uncurated.

CDR1 MNHEY and CDR2 SVGAGI were looked up in the germline V gene. Trimming accounts for 10 bases at V and 1 base at J, while the number of junction bases matched to no gene is 6. Spanning cysteine to phenylalanine, the CDR3 consists of 14 amino acids. The DNA shown is the 42-base CDR3, in frame from base 1. On this clone: Its antigen target is currently unknown. No base qualities exist here, and no much larger clone lies one base off it.

TCRbeta CDR3 regions were amplified from genomic DNA using the immunoSEQ Assay, a bias-controlled multiplex PCR. As for the authors' bioinformatics: Nucleated cell counts per sample were estimated from amplification of reference gene primers within the assay. To quantify the absolute abundance of each unique TCRbeta CDR3 rearrangement, sequence reads were collapsed and filtered. For each sample, productive Simpson clonality was calculated by taking the square root of Simpson's diversity index across productive rearrangements. TCRdb re-hosts the immuneACCESS table, in-frame sequences only. Its copies lack some clones; in the studies checked, an unresolved V gene accounts for under half of them, and the cause for the rest is not known. From that table come the V and J calls and clone size; the DNA was used to work out D and trimming. The sample records around 280,000 clones, about nine tenths of which are singletons. Of the sample, about 1.8% falls within the top ten clones.

Participants in the prospective study were aged roughly 18 to 89 years, lived in under 30 United States geographic areas, and enrolled through a virtual design. In the prospective study, participants were assigned to cohorts based on the clinical history participants reported in a screening survey and a study questionnaire. Recovered participants in ImmuneRACE Cohort 3 were defined by two consecutive negative NP/OP PCR tests, clearance by a healthcare professional, or resolution of symptoms. In the prospective study, mobile phlebotomists collected whole blood, serum and a nasopharyngeal or oropharyngeal swab from each participant. Additional blood draws and questionnaires over an approximately two-month period could optionally be provided by prospective study participants. Before DNA extraction, prospective study blood samples were shipped either frozen or at room temperature.

The chain is made from TRBV6-5 and TRBJ2-2; the junction holds 7 bases that match TRBD1. This TCR came from a woman in her thirties or forties who had recovered from COVID-19. The specimen sequenced was PBMCs or T cells enriched from blood (not recorded which). The DNA is TGTGCCACCCGGGGACAGATGAACACCGGGGAGCTGTTTTTT. This encodes CATRGQMNTGELFF.